This T cell receptor beta chain originates from a study of cytomegalovirus exposure and HLA in healthy donors. 60 Vbeta and 13 Jbeta primers were used in PCR. Profiling relied on immunoSEQ multiplex PCR, and the TCRdb table lists in-frame clones only, not all of them. This sample has roughly 110,000 clones, with around 80% found just once. Losses at the gene ends were 0 bases for V and 6 bases for J; bases not matched to a gene: 7. The germline V gene encodes CDR1 SGHRS and CDR2 YFSETQ. This CDR3 has 17 amino acids. The TCR comes from a man in his fifties or sixties in good health and CMV-seronegative. Sequenced input: PBMCs. The chain uses TRBV5-1 and TRBJ2-1; 12 positions match TRBD2. As DNA, the CDR3 is TGCGCCAGCAGCTTGGCTTCTAGCGGGGGGGCGAGCAATGAGCAGTTCTTC. The encoded protein is CASSLASSGGASNEQFF.